These 11 T cell receptor beta chains were sequenced from one sample in a study of Graves' ophthalmopathy and Graves' hyperthyroidism (dated 2018 in TCRdb). The run used an Illumina HiSeq 2000. TCR beta CDR3 regions were amplified from RNA transcripts for repertoire sequencing. A first-round RT-PCR used HTBI primers with the Qiagen OneStep RT-PCR kit, followed by a second-round multiplex PCR, size selection and purification. TCRdb passed the public sequencing reads through fastp at Q25 and MiXCR, retaining productive beta sequences. Rows are combined by CDR3 protein, so each entry shows the most common genes and DNA. The sample yields about half a million distinct CDR3 sequences; approximately 15% were counted once. In total, the top ten clones hold about 10% of the sample. The source material was blood. The source is a woman in her 30s with Graves' ophthalmopathy. Donor details come from another sample of the same person, matched by shared clones.

Comment on this clonotype: This could be a read error, since a much larger clone is one nucleotide away. CDR3 sequence reads: CAWRSDYTVAFF. The CDR3 region has the DNA TGTGCCTGGAGGTCAGATTACACTGTAGCTTTCTTT. The V and J genes are TRBV30 and TRBJ1-1; the D is unclear. The CDR3 totals 12 residues. Germline V gene lookup returns CDR1 GTSNPN and CDR2 SVGIG (reference sequence).

This clonotype was detected ten times or more. This sequence joins TRBV7-2 and TRBJ2-5; either TRBD1 or TRBD2 may fit D (6 bases each). Trimming pared 8 bases from V and 7 bases from J, leaving 11 bases between. The CDR3 has 11 amino acids. The germline CDR1 and CDR2 sequences are SGHTA and FQGNSA. The CDR3 protein is CASLGGGTQYF. The DNA for the CDR3 is TGTGCCAGCTTAGGAGGGGGGACCCAGTACTTC. The full variable domain, rest sourced from reference TRBV7-2 and TRBJ2-5, is GAGVSQSPSNKVTEKGKDVELRCDPISGHTALYWYRQSLGQGLEFLIYFQGNSAPDKSGLPSDRFSAERTGGSVSTLTIQRTQQEDSAVYLCASLGGGTQYFGPGTRLLVL.

V usage is TRBV18 and J usage is TRBJ1-2; 9 bases match TRBD1. The J segment lost 5 bases and the V segment lost 5 bases, leaving 6 bases of the junction unmatched. The CDR3 runs to 14 residues. The V gene's germline CDR1 is KGHSH and CDR2 LQKENI. The CDR3: CASSTRDRAYGYTF. The CDR3 nucleotides read TGTGCCAGCTCAACCCGGGACAGGGCTTATGGCTACACCTTC. The entire variable domain, with the rest obtained from reference TRBV18 and TRBJ1-2, is as follows: NAGVMQNPRHLVRRRGQEARLRCSPMKGHSHVYWYRQLPEEGLKFMVYLQKENIIDESGMPKERFSAEFPKEGPSILRIQQVVRGDSAAYFCASSTRDRAYGYTFGSGTRLTVV.

This clonotype was seen repeatedly, ten times or more. V is TRBV6-1 and J is TRBJ1-5; no clear D gene. This CDR3 is built from 15 residues. CDR1 and CDR2 from the germline V gene are MNHNS and SASEGT. Trimming left V 0 bases short and J 3 bases short, with 9 bases between. The CDR3 bases are TGTGCCAGCAGTGAAGCGGTAGCGGACAATCAGCCCCAGCATTTT. Protein sequence: CASSEAVADNQPQHF.

Ten or more counts support this clonotype. The junction differs from germline at one of its ends, possibly a read error. The V gene is TRBV6-1, the J gene TRBJ1-1, with 7 bases lining up with TRBD1. The V gene's germline CDR1 is MNHNS and CDR2 SASEGT. This CDR3 spans 14 amino acids. The chain's CDR3 is CASSPWGQSSEALF. In nucleotides, the CDR3 is TGTGCCAGCAGTCCATGGGGACAGTCTAGTGAAGCTCTCTTT.

This clonotype appeared a few times. The V gene is TRBV30, the J gene TRBJ2-7, with D possibly matching TRBD1 (6 bases). Germline CDR1 and CDR2: GTSNPN and SVGIG (reference sequence). V shed 0 bases and J shed 9 bases, with 15 bases lying between them. This CDR3 comprises 13 residues. The CDR3 bases are TGTGCCTGGAGTGTACAGCCCCGGGACATGCAGTACTTC. Protein sequence: CAWSVQPRDMQYF.

This clonotype was seen ten or more times. The chain uses TRBV6-5 and TRBJ1-3; 7 positions match TRBD1. Trimming cost V 4 bases and J 0 bases; bases outside gene matches: 9. Germline CDR1 and CDR2: MNHEY and SVGAGI. This CDR3 contains 17 residues. CDR3 residues: CASSFTRGQSSGNTIYF. In DNA, the CDR3 is TGTGCCAGCAGTTTTACTCGGGGACAGAGCTCTGGAAACACCATATATTTT.

In regard to this clonotype: Since a much larger clone is just one base distant, this may be a read error. V usage is TRBV11-2 and J usage is TRBJ2-7; TRBD2 is a possible D gene (5 bases). Germline V gene sequence: CDR1 SGHAT, CDR2 FQNNGV. This CDR3 is 15 amino acids long. The CDR3 DNA reads TGTGCCAGCATCTTAGTACCTGGGAGCTCCTACGAGCAGTACTTC. It is translated as CASILVPGSSYEQYF.

This clonotype has ten or more counts. The genes are TRBV12-3 or TRBV12-4 and TRBJ2-2, with a weak D call TRBD2 (5 bases). Trimming left V 4 bases short and J 4 bases short, with 7 bases between. The CDR3 extends over 13 amino acids. The CDR3 region has the DNA TGTGCCAGCAGTTGGACTGCCACCGGGGAGCTGTTTTTT. Its protein is CASSWTATGELFF.

This clonotype was seen repeatedly, ten times or more. V gene TRBV5-1 combines with J gene TRBJ1-1, with 7 bases that match TRBD1. The CDR3 totals 14 residues. Trimming removed 3 bases from V and 6 bases from J; junction bases left unmatched: 8. Germline-derived CDR1 and CDR2 are SGHRS and YFSETQ. CDR3 sequence reads: CASSYRDRAPEAFF. CDR3 DNA sequence: TGCGCCAGCAGCTACCGGGACAGAGCACCTGAAGCTTTCTTT.

This clonotype was picked up a small number of times. The rearrangement links TRBV19 to TRBJ2-6; the match to TRBD1 covers 12 bases. V shed 2 bases, J shed 2 bases, and the junction held 4 bases outside the gene matches. This CDR3 spans 18 amino acids. CDR1 is LNHDA, CDR2 SQIVND, per germline (reference sequence). The CDR3 loop reads CASSIKGTGGPGANVLTF. CDR3 sequence (DNA): TGTGCCAGTAGTATAAAAGGGACAGGGGGCCCTGGGGCCAACGTCCTGACTTTC.